This T cell receptor beta chain is drawn from a study of Graves' ophthalmopathy and Graves' hyperthyroidism. Study results and limitations: Detection in blood was also observed for most expanded thyroid clonotypes above 0.001 frequency.

This clonotype was counted ten times or more. Its antigen remains unidentified. Where ophthalmopathy was present, donors had moderate-to-severe activity, CAS ≥3, NOSPECS ≥4 and duration under 3 months. As the starting material, over 9 ml of fresh peripheral blood yielded the PBMCs. V lost 8 bases and J lost 0, with 19 bases in between. The CDR3 runs 16 residues. The germline V gene has CDR1 LNHDA and CDR2 SQIVND (reference sequence). Amplification from RNA transcripts yielded the TCR beta CDR3 regions. A first-round RT-PCR used HTBI primers, followed by a second-round multiplex PCR. TCRdb used MiXCR to reprocess the multiplex PCR reads, holding one entry per CDR3 protein. Here the sample spans some 390,000 distinct CDR3 sequences, 15% to 20% being singletons.

The sequence was obtained from a woman aged 18-35 years with Graves' ophthalmopathy. The chain employs TRBV19 and TRBJ1-1, with D perhaps TRBD1 (5 bases). What was sequenced was peripheral blood. The CDR3 is CASGKGRLAMNTEAFF. In DNA form, the CDR3 reads TGTGCCAGTGGAAAGGGGCGGCTCGCAATGAACACTGAAGCTTTCTTT.